Following are 20 T cell receptor beta chains from one sample sequenced in a study of Ad26.COV2.S vaccination and SARS-CoV-2 variants. Treatment: roughly 19 received Ad26.COV2.S at low or high dose, single or two shots; about 5 received placebo; per-sample allocation not given. Day 63 after the first vaccine or placebo injection was the time point for sampling. The data were produced by immunoSEQ multiplex PCR, yet TCRdb's version contains in-frame clones alone and is incomplete. The data show a few hundred thousand clones, 80% to 90% seen once. The material sequenced was peripheral blood, taken in a trial of Ad26.COV2.S vaccine versus placebo. These receptors all stem from a person aged 18-65 years who received the Ad26.COV2.S COVID-19 vaccine or a placebo.

The V and J genes are TRBV7-8 and TRBJ2-7; D tentatively reads TRBD1 or TRBD2 (5 bases each). Germline CDR1 SGHVS, CDR2 FQNEAQ. Trimming left V 5 bases short and J 3 bases short, with 17 bases between. This CDR3 region has 15 residues. CDR3 sequence (DNA): TGTGCCAGCAGCCCACCCGGGACCCAGAACTACGAGCAGTACTTC. Its protein product is CASSPPGTQNYEQYF.

The V call is TRBV4-2, the J call TRBJ2-2; a weak D match, TRBD2 (6 bases). Trimming cost V 4 bases and J 7 bases, with 13 bases left between them. Germline V gene sequence: CDR1 LGHNA, CDR2 YNFKEQ. This CDR3 comprises 14 residues. The DNA of the CDR3 is TGTGCCAGCAGCCTAGATGGCGGGATCGGGGAGCTGTTTTTT. Translating it yields CASSLDGGIGELFF.

The chain couples TRBV6-5 to TRBJ1-3; D remains unclear. V was trimmed by 4 bases and J by 0 bases, leaving 10 bases between them. Germline-derived CDR1 and CDR2 are MNHEY and SVGAGI. This CDR3 comprises 15 residues. CDR3: CASSLRRFSGNTIYF. The CDR3 bases are TGTGCCAGCAGTTTAAGGAGATTCTCTGGAAACACCATATATTTT.

The V and J genes are TRBV9 and TRBJ1-2; D perhaps matches TRBD1 (6 bases). The CDR3 has 13 residues. Looked up from germline, CDR1 is SGDLS and CDR2 is YYNGEE. Deletions cut 0 bases from V and 8 bases from J, with 11 bases between. The CDR3 region is CASSVAGAVGYTF. The CDR3 DNA reads TGTGCCAGCAGCGTAGCAGGGGCGGTAGGCTACACCTTC.

The chain is built from TRBV4-2 and TRBJ2-7; 10 bases are shared with TRBD1. CDR3 length: 14 amino acids. Trimming at V came to 1 base and at J to 6 bases, leaving 3 bases not matched to a gene. CDR1 LGHNA and CDR2 YNFKEQ come from the germline V gene. CDR3 region: CASSQGQGASEQYF. In nucleotides, the CDR3 is TGTGCCAGCAGCCAAGGACAGGGGGCTAGCGAGCAGTACTTC.

V is TRBV15 and J is TRBJ2-7; the match to TRBD2 covers 10 bases. CDR3 length equals 18 residues. CDR1 is LNHNV, CDR2 YYDKDF, per germline (reference sequence). Trimming took 3 bases from V and 0 from J; bases not matched to a gene: 11. In nucleotides, the CDR3 is TGTGCCACCAGCAGCCTAGCGGGGGCCATATTAAACTCCTACGAGCAGTACTTC. Protein product: CATSSLAGAILNSYEQYF.

The CDR3 bases are TGCGCCAGCAGCCAGAGCGGAGTTCAAGAGACCCAGTACTTC. Translation gives CASSQSGVQETQYF. V gene TRBV4-3 combines with J gene TRBJ2-5, with TRBD2 as a possible D gene (5 bases). Germline CDR1 is LGHNA and CDR2 is YSLEER. CDR3 length: 14 amino acids. V gave up 3 bases and J gave up 2 bases, with 10 bases separating them.

As DNA, the CDR3 is TGTGCCACCAGCAGAGATCGAAGCGGAAACACCATATATTTT. It encodes CATSRDRSGNTIYF. This chain joins TRBV15 and TRBJ1-3, with no clear D. V shed 0 bases and J shed 4 bases, with 7 bases lying between them. The germline V gene encodes CDR1 LNHNV and CDR2 YYDKDF (reference sequence). The CDR3 runs 14 residues.

The J gene is TRBJ1-2, the V gene TRBV7-9; no firm D call. V lost 5 bases to trimming and J lost 1 base, with 17 bases between them. Germline V lookup: CDR1 SEHNR, CDR2 FQNEAQ (reference sequence). This CDR3 region has 16 residues. The CDR3 loop reads CASSPPRVYGNYGYTF. Written as DNA, the CDR3 is TGTGCCAGCAGCCCTCCGCGGGTGTACGGTAACTATGGCTACACCTTC.

The rearrangement uses TRBV19 and TRBJ2-7, with D maybe TRBD2 (5 bases). V lost 4 bases, J lost 7 bases, and 14 bases lay in between. The CDR3 consists of 13 residues. The germline CDR1 and CDR2 sequences are LNHDA and SQIVND (reference sequence). The CDR3, as DNA: TGTGCCAGTAGTAGCGACGGGTCGGGGGAGCAGTACTTC. It codes for CASSSDGSGEQYF.

This chain uses TRBV19 with TRBJ2-5, with TRBD1 matching 8 bases. Trimming cost V 5 bases and J 5 bases; bases outside gene matches: 10. The germline V gene encodes CDR1 LNHDA and CDR2 SQIVND (reference sequence). The CDR3 runs to 15 residues. This chain's CDR3 is CASSLPQGAWETQYF. Here the CDR3 DNA reads TGTGCCAGTAGTTTGCCCCAGGGGGCCTGGGAGACCCAGTACTTC.

CDR3 DNA: TGTGCCAGCAGTTTAACTGAGACGTGGGAGCAGTACTTC. Protein product: CASSLTETWEQYF. This rearrangement joins TRBV12-3 or TRBV12-4 to TRBJ2-7; D not resolved. This CDR3 region has 13 residues. Trimming left V 2 bases short and J 7 bases short, with 12 bases between.

Comment on this clone: It may be a read error: a sequence one base away is much more abundant. Other DNA sequences in the sample encode the same CDR3. The rearrangement joins TRBV12-3 or TRBV12-4 to TRBJ1-1; D gene uncertain. The CDR3 runs 13 residues. V dropped 1 base and J dropped 2 bases, with 5 bases sitting between them. The CDR3 spells CASSLGPNTEAFF. The CDR3 DNA is TGTGCCAGCAGTTTAGGGCCTAACACTGAAGCTTTCTTT.

This chain uses TRBV5-1 with TRBJ1-1; D not certain. Looked up from germline, CDR1 is SGHRS and CDR2 is YFSETQ. CDR3 length: 17 amino acids. V dropped 0 bases and J dropped 0 bases, with 15 bases sitting between them. The CDR3 region is CASSLGGGKRMNTEAFF. CDR3 nucleotides: TGCGCCAGCAGCTTGGGAGGTGGCAAACGGATGAACACTGAAGCTTTCTTT.

The CDR3 nucleotides are TGTGCCAGCAGGGGAGACAGGGGGTCTAATGAAAAACTGTTTTTT. The encoded protein is CASRGDRGSNEKLFF. This chain links TRBV2 with TRBJ1-4; 9 bases map to TRBD1. CDR3 size: 15 residues. Germline CDR1 is SNHLY and CDR2 is FYNNEI. With 6 bases clipped from V and 3 bases from J, the junction kept 5 bases outside the gene matches.

The rearrangement joins TRBV6-5 to TRBJ1-4; 7 bases are shared with TRBD1. Germline CDR1 MNHEY, CDR2 SVGAGI. The J segment lost 4 bases and the V segment lost 7 bases, leaving 6 bases of the junction unmatched. The CDR3 is made up of 14 amino acids. The DNA for the CDR3 is TGTGCCAGCAACCCGAGGGGGCGTAATGAAAAACTGTTTTTT. Protein product: CASNPRGRNEKLFF.

For this clone: At one of its ends the junction is not consistent with the germline gene, which may arise from a read error. V gene TRBV7-7 combines with J gene TRBJ2-2, with D possibly being TRBD2 (6 bases). CDR3 length equals 17 residues. Germline V gene lookup returns CDR1 SSHAT and CDR2 FNYEAQ (reference sequence). The chain's CDR3 is CASSLAESGAFSGELFF. Here the CDR3 DNA reads TGTGCTAGCAGCTTAGCGGAATCGGGCGCCTTCTCCGGGGAGCTGTTTTTT.

The V call is TRBV6-1, the J call TRBJ2-4, with D perhaps TRBD1 or TRBD2 (7 bases each). The V end lost 2 bases, the J end lost 4 bases, and 24 bases lay between the germline ends. This CDR3 contains 19 residues. Germline assignment: CDR1 MNHNS and CDR2 SASEGT. The CDR3 bases are TGTGCCAGCAGTGAACAGGGGGGTGACCAGCGGGGACCGAAAAACATTCAGTACTTC. This translates into CASSEQGGDQRGPKNIQYF.

This clone has just one count. CDR3 sequence: CASSPSRVDEQFF. CDR3 in DNA: TGTGCCAGCAGCCCCTCCCGCGTTGATGAGCAGTTCTTC. The chain links TRBV5-4 to TRBJ2-1; no clear D. The germline V gene has CDR1 SGHNT and CDR2 YYREEE (reference sequence). The CDR3 totals 13 residues. V was clipped by 4 bases and J by 8 bases, with 13 bases between them.

The chain uses TRBV7-9 and TRBJ2-7, with 8 bases that match TRBD1. J was trimmed by 3 bases and V by 5 bases; bases with no gene match: 0. The CDR3 totals 12 residues. The V gene's germline CDR1 is SEHNR and CDR2 FQNEAQ (reference sequence). CDR3 DNA sequence: TGTGCCAGCAGCGGACAGGGCTACGAGCAGTACTTC. Amino acids: CASSGQGYEQYF.